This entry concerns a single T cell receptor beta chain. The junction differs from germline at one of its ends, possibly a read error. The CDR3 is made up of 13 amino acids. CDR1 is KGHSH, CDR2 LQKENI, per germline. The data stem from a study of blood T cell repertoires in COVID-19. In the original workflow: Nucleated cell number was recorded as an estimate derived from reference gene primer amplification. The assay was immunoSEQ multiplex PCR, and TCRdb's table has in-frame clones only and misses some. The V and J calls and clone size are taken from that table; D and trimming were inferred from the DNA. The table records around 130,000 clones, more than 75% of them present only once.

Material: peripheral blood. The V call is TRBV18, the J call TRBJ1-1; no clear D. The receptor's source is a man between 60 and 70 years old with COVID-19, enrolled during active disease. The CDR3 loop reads CASSPEGSTKAFF. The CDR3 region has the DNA TGTGCCAGCTCACCAGAGGGTTCCACTAAAGCTTTCTTT.